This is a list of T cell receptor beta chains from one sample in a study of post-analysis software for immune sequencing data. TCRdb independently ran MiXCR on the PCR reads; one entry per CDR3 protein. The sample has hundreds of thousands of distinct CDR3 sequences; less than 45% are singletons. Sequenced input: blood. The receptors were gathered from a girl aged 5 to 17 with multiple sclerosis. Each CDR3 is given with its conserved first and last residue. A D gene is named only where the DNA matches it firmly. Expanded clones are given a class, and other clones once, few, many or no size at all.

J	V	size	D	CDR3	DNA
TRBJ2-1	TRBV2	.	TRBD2	CASRATSGSGKQFF	TGTGCCAGCAGGGCGACTAGCGGGAGCGGTAAACAGTTCTTC
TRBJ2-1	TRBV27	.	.	CASIKGRGSYNEQFF	TGTGCCAGCATCAAGGGCCGGGGCAGCTACAATGAGCAGTTCTTC
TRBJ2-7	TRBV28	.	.	CASSSRDTQTYEQYF	TGTGCCAGCAGTTCTCGGGACACGCAGACCTACGAGCAGTACTTC
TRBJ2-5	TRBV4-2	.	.	CASSQLVGGPYQETQYF	TGTGCCAGCAGCCAATTGGTTGGGGGACCGTACCAAGAGACCCAGTACTTC
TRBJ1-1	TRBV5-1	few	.	CASSLEVGLRTEAFF	TGCGCCAGCAGCTTGGAAGTGGGGTTGCGCACTGAAGCTTTCTTT
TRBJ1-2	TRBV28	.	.	CASSLIGRSYGYTF	TGTGCCAGCAGTTTAATTGGACGTAGCTATGGCTACACCTTC
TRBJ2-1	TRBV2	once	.	CASSGIEQFF	TGTGCCAGCAGTGGTATTGAGCAGTTCTTC
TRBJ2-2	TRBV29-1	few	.	CSVEFRDGELFF	TGCAGCGTTGAGTTCCGGGACGGGGAGCTGTTTTTT
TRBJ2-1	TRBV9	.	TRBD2	CASSVGSAGGRNEQFF	TGTGCCAGCAGCGTAGGGAGTGCGGGAGGGCGGAATGAGCAGTTCTTC
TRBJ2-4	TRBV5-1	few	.	CASRDFQGNIQYF	TGCGCCAGCAGGGATTTCCAGGGAAACATTCAGTACTTC
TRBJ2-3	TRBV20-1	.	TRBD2	CSARFTSGTDTQYF	TGCAGTGCTAGGTTCACTAGCGGCACAGATACGCAGTATTTT
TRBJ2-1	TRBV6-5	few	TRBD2	CASSQTSGRYNEQFF	TGTGCCAGCAGTCAGACTAGCGGGAGGTACAATGAGCAGTTCTTC
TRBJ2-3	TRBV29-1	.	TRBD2	CSHSGTSSTDTQYF	TGCAGCCATTCTGGGACTAGCAGCACAGATACGCAGTATTTT
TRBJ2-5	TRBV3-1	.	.	CASSQGLNNEQYF	TGTGCCAGCAGCCAAGGGCTTAACAATGAGCAGTACTTC
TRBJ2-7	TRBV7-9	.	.	CASSFSSGGQYF	TGTGCCAGCAGCTTCTCCAGCGGAGGGCAGTACTTC
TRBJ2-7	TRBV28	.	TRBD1	CASSPPAGTDYEQYF	TGTGCCAGCAGTCCGCCGGCCGGGACAGACTACGAGCAGTACTTC
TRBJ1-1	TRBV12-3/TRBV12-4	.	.	CASSPGTSRTEAFF	TGTGCCAGCAGTCCAGGGACCTCGAGAACTGAAGCTTTCTTT
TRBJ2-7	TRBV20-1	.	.	CSASPRVDEQYF	TGCAGTGCTAGCCCCCGCGTTGACGAGCAGTACTTC
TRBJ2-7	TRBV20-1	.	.	CSAMPLGGNNYEQYF	TGCAGTGCTATGCCCCTAGGCGGGAATAATTACGAGCAGTACTTC
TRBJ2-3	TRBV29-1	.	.	CSVRLDYNHSTDTQYF	TGCAGCGTTCGATTGGACTACAACCATAGCACAGATACGCAGTATTTT
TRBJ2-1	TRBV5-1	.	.	CASSMDSSSYNEQFF	TGCGCCAGCAGCATGGACAGCAGCTCCTACAATGAGCAGTTCTTC
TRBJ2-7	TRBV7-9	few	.	CASSFRGDAHEQYF	TGTGCCAGCAGCTTCCGTGGAGACGCGCACGAGCAGTACTTC
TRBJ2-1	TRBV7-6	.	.	CASSLSPYVYNEQFF	TGTGCCAGCAGCTTATCCCCCTACGTCTACAATGAGCAGTTCTTC
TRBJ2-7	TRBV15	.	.	CTTSRGQIYEQYF	TGTACCACCAGCAGAGGCCAAATCTACGAGCAGTACTTC
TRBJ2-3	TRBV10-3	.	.	CAISESAGSTDTQYF	TGTGCCATCAGTGAGTCCGCCGGGAGCACAGATACGCAGTATTTT
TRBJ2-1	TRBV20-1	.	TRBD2	CSASNGGRIDNEQFF	TGCAGTGCTTCTAATGGCGGGAGGATCGACAATGAGCAGTTCTTC
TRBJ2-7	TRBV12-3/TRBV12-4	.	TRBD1	CASRAGTGGEQYF	TGTGCCAGCAGGGCCGGGACAGGGGGCGAGCAGTACTTC
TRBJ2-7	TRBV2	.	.	CASSEWRSSYNEQYF	TGTGCCAGCAGTGAGTGGAGGAGCTCCTACAATGAGCAGTACTTC
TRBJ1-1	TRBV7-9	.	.	CASSLSGRNTEAFF	TGTGCCAGCAGCTTAAGCGGGAGGAACACTGAAGCTTTCTTT
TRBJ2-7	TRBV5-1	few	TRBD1	CASSPQGSEQYF	TGCGCCAGCAGCCCACAGGGGTCCGAGCAGTACTTC
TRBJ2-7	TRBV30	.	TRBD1	CAWSRGIAYEQYF	TGTGCCTGGAGCAGGGGGATAGCCTACGAGCAGTACTTC
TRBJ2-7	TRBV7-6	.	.	CASSLDSVSSYEQYF	TGTGCCAGCAGCCTCGATTCAGTTAGCTCCTACGAGCAGTACTTC
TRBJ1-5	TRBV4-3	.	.	CAGSQELARGAEPQHF	TGCGCCGGCAGCCAAGAGTTAGCCAGGGGCGCGGAGCCCCAGCATTTT
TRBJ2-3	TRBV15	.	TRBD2	CATSTRLAGADTQYF	TGTGCCACCAGCACCAGACTAGCGGGCGCAGATACGCAGTATTTT
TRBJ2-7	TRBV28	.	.	CASSLRGHSSYEQYF	TGTGCCAGCAGTTTACGGGGTCATAGCTCCTACGAGCAGTACTTC
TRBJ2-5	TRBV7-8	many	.	CASSLGSRDTFAGQETQYF	TGTGCCAGCAGCTTAGGGTCCCGGGACACTTTCGCTGGACAAGAGACCCAGTACTTC
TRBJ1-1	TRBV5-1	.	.	CASRPSKGRMNTEAFF	TGCGCCAGCAGGCCCTCAAAGGGACGGATGAACACTGAAGCTTTCTTT
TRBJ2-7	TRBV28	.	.	CASSTRTAPPYEQYF	TGTGCCAGCAGTACGCGGACAGCTCCCCCCTACGAGCAGTACTTC
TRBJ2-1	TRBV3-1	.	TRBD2	CASSQERTSGHNEQFF	TGTGCCAGTAGCCAAGAGAGGACTAGCGGACACAATGAGCAGTTCTTC
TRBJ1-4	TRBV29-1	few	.	CSVGGRVNEKLFF	TGCAGCGTTGGGGGCAGGGTGAATGAAAAACTGTTTTTT
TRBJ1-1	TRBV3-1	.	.	CASSQVEAEAFF	TGTGCCAGCAGCCAAGTGGAAGCTGAAGCTTTCTTT
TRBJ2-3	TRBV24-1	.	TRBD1	CATSDLRQGSTDTQYF	TGTGCCACCAGTGACCTCCGACAGGGTAGCACAGATACGCAGTATTTT
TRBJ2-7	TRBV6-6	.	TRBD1	CASSYSRGRYEQYF	TGTGCCAGCAGTTACTCCAGGGGGCGATACGAGCAGTACTTC
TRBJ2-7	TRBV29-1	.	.	CSGLSGFPYEQYF	TGCAGCGGACTATCGGGGTTTCCCTACGAGCAGTACTTC
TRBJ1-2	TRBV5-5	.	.	CASSLAAANYGYTF	TGTGCCAGCAGCTTGGCGGCAGCTAACTATGGCTACACCTTC
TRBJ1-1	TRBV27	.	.	CASSLFSNTEAFF	TGTGCCAGCAGTTTATTTTCGAACACTGAAGCTTTCTTT